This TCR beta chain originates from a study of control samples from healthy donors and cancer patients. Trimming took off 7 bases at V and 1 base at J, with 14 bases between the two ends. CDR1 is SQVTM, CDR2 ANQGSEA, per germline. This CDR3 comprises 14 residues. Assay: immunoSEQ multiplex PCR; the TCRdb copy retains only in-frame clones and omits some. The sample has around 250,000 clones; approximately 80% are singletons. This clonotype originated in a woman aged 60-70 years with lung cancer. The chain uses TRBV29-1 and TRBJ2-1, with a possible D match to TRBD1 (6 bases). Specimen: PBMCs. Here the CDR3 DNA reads TGCAGCGGCAGCCTTCAGGGGTCCTACAATGAGCAGTTCTTC. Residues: CSGSLQGSYNEQFF.